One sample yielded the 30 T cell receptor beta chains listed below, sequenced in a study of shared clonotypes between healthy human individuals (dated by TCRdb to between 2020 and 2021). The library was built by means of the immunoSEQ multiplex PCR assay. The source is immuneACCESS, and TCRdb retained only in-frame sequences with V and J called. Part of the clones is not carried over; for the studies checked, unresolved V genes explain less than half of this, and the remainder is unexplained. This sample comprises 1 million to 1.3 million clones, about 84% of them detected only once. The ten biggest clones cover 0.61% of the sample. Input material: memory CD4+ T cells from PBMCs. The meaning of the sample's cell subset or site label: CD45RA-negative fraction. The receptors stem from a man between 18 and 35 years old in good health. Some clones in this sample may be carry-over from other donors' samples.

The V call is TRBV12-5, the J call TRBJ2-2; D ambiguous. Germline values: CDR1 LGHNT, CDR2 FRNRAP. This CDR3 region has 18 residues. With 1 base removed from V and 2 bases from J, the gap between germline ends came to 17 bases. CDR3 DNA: TGTGCTAGTGGTTTGGATTGGACCCGACCCCTAAACACCGGGGAGCTGTTTTTT. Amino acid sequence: CASGLDWTRPLNTGELFF.

DNA for the CDR3: TGTGCCAGCCTTGATAGCGGAAGCTCCTACGAGCAGTACTTC. Encoded protein: CASLDSGSSYEQYF. This chain joins TRBV6-6 and TRBJ2-7; possible D gene TRBD2, 6 bases. Germline CDR1 reads MNHNY; CDR2 reads SVGAGI (reference sequence). CDR3 length: 14 amino acids. The V end was cut by 8 bases, the J end by 0 bases, with 14 bases between.

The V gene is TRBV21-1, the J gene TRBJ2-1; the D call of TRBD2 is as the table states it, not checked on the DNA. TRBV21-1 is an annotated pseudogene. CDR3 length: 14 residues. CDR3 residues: CASPGTSGRCEQFF. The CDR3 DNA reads TGTGCCAGTCCGGGGACTAGCGGGAGGTGTGAGCAGTTCTTC.

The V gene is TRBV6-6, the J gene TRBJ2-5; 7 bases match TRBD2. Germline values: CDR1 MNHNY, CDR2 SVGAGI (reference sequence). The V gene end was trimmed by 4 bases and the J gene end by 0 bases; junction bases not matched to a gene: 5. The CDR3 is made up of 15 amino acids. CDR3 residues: CASSLGRAYQETQYF. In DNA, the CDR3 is TGTGCCAGCAGTTTAGGGAGGGCGTACCAAGAGACCCAGTACTTC.

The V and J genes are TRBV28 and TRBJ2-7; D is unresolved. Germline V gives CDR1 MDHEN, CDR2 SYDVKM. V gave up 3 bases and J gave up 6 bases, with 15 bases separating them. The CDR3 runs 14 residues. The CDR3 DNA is TGTGCCAGCAGTTTGTTCAGGAATCAGCTCGAGCAGTACTTC. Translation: CASSLFRNQLEQYF.

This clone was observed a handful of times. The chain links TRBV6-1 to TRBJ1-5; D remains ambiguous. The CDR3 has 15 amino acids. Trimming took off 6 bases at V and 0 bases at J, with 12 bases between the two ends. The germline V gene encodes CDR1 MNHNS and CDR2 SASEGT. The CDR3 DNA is TGTGCCAGCAGCGGCCCCGCAGTTAGCAATCAGCCCCAGCATTTT. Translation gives CASSGPAVSNQPQHF.

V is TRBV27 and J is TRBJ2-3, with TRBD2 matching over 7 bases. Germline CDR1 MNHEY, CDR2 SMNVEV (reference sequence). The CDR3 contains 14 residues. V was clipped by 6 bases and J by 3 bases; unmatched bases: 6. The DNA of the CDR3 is TGTGCCAGCAGGGCCACTAGCGCTACAGATACGCAGTATTTT. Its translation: CASRATSATDTQYF.

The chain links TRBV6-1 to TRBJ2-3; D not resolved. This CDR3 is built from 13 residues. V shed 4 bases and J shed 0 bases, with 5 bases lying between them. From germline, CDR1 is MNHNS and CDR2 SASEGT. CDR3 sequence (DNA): TGTGCCAGCAGTGCGACTAGCACAGATACGCAGTATTTT. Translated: CASSATSTDTQYF.

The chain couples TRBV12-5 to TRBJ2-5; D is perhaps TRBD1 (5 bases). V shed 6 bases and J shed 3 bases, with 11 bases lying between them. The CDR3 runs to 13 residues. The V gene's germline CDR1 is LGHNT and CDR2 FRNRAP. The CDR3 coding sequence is TGTGCTAGTGGCCCCGACAGAGAAGAGACCCAGTACTTC. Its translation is CASGPDREETQYF.

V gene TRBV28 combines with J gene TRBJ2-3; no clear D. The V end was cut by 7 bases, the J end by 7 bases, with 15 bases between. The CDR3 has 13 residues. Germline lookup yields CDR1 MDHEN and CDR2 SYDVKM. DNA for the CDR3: TGTGCCAGCACCGAGAGCAATCGACATACGCAGTATTTT. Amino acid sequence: CASTESNRHTQYF. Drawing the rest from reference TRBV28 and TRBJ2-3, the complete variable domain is DVKVTQSSRYLVKRTGEKVFLECVQDMDHENMFWYRQDPGLGLRLIYFSYDVKMKEKGDIPEGYSVSREKKERFSLILESASTNQTSMYLCASTESNRHTQYFGPGTRLTVL.

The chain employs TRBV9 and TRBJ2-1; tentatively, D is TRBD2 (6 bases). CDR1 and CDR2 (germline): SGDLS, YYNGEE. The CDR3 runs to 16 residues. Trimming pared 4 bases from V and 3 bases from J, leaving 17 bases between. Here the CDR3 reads CASSPGGELIYNEQFF. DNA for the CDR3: TGTGCCAGCAGCCCCGGGGGAGAACTCATCTACAATGAGCAGTTCTTC.

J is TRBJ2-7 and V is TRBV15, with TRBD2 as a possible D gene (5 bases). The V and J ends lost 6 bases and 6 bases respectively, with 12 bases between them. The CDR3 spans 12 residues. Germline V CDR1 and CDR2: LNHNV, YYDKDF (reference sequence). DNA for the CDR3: TGTGCCACCAGTGGTCCGGCGGGCGAGCAGTACTTC. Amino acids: CATSGPAGEQYF.

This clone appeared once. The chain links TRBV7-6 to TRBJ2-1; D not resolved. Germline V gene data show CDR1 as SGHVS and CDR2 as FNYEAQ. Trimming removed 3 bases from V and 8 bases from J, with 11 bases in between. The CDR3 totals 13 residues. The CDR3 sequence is CASSFLRVDEQFF. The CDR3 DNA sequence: TGTGCCAGCAGCTTCCTTCGAGTCGATGAGCAGTTCTTC.

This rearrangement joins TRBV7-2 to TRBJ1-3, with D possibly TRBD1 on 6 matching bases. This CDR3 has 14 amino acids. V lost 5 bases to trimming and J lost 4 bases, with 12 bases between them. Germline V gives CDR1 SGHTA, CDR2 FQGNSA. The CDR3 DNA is TGTGCCAGCAGCCTCAACAGGGAAGGAAACACCATATATTTT. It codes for CASSLNREGNTIYF.

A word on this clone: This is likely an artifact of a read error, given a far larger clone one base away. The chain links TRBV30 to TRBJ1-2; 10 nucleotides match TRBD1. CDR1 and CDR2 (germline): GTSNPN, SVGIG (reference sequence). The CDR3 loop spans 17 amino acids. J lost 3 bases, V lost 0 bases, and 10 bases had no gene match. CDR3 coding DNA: TGTGCCTGGAGTGTTTTAAGGGACAGGGGCGTCGACTATGGCTACACCTTC. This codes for CAWSVLRDRGVDYGYTF.

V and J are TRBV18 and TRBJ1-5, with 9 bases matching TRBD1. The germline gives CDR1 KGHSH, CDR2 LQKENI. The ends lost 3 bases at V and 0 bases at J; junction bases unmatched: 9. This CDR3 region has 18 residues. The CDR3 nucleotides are TGTGCCAGCTCACCCCCGGGACAGGGCTCCTTTAGCAATCAGCCCCAGCATTTT. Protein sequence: CASSPPGQGSFSNQPQHF. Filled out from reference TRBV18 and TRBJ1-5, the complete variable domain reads NAGVMQNPRHLVRRRGQEARLRCSPMKGHSHVYWYRQLPEEGLKFMVYLQKENIIDESGMPKERFSAEFPKEGPSILRIQQVVRGDSAAYFCASSPPGQGSFSNQPQHFGDGTRLSIL.

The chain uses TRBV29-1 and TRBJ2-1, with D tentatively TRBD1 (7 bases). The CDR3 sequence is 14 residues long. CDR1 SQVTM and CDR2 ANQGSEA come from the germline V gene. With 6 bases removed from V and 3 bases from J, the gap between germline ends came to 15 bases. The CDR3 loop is CSVEGARGYNEQFF. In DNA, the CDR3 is TGCAGCGTAGAGGGGGCGCGGGGCTACAATGAGCAGTTCTTC.

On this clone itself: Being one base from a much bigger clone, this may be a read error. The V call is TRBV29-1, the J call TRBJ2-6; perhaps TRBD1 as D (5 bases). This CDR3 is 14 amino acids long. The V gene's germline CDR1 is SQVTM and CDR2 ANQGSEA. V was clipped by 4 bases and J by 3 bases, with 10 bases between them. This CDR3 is CSVARGGGANVLTF. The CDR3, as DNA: TGCAGCGTTGCAAGGGGCGGTGGGGCCAACGTCCTGACTTTC.

The CDR3 DNA follows: TGTGCCAGCTCACCGAAAGGGGGCGTCTACGAGCAGTACTTC. It codes for CASSPKGGVYEQYF. The rearrangement uses TRBV18 and TRBJ2-7, with 7 bases that match TRBD1. CDR3 length equals 14 residues. Germline CDR1 is KGHSH and CDR2 is LQKENI. V shed 3 bases and J 3 bases; nucleotides not matched to a gene: 5.

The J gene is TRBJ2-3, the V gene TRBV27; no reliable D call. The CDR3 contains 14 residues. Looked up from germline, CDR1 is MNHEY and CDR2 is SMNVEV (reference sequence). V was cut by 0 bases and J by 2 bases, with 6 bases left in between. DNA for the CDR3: TGTGCCAGCAGTTTATCGACTGACACAGATACGCAGTATTTT. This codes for CASSLSTDTDTQYF.

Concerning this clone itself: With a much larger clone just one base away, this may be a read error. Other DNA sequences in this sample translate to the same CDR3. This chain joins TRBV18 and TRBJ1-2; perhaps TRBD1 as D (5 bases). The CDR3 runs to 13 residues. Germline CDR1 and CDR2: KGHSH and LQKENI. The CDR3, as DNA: TGTGCCAGCTCGCCACCGGGGCGCTATGGCTACACCTTC. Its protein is CASSPPGRYGYTF.

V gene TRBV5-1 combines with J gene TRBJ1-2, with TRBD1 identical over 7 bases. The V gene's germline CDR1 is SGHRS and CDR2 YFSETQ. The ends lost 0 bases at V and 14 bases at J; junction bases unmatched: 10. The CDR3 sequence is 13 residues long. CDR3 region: CASSLGLLGGETF. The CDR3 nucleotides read TGCGCCAGCAGCTTGGGTTTGTTAGGGGGCGAGACCTTC.

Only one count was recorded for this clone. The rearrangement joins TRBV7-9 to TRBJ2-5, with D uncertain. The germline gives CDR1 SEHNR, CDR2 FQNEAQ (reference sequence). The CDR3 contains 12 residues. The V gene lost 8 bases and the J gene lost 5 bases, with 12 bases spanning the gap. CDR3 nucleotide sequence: TGTGCCAGCGATCGATTGGGGGAGACCCAGTACTTC. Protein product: CASDRLGETQYF. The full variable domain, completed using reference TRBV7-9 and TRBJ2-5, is DTGVSQNPRHKITKRGQNVTFRCDPISEHNRLYWYRQTLGQGPEFLTYFQNEAQLEKSRLLSDRFSAERPKGSFSTLEIQRTEQGDSAMYLCASDRLGETQYFGPGTRLLVL.

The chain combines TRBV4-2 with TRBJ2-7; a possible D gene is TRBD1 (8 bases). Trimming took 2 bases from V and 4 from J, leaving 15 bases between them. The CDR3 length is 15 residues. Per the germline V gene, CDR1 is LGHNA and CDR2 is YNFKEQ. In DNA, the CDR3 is TGTGCCAGCAGCCAAACCGGACAGGGAGGGTACGAGCAGTACTTC. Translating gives CASSQTGQGGYEQYF.

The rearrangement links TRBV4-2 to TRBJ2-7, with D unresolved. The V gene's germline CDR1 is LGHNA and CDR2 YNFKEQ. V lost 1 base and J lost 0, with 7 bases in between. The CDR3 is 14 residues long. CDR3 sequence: CASSQAPSSYEQYF. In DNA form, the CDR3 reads TGTGCCAGCAGCCAAGCTCCGAGCTCCTACGAGCAGTACTTC.

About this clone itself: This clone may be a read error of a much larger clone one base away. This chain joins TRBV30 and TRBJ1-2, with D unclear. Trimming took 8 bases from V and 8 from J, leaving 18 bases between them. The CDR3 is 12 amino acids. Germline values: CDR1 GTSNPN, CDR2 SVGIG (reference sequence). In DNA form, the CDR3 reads TGTGCCCGGACCATGGACGGCGGAGGCTACACCTTC. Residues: CARTMDGGGYTF.

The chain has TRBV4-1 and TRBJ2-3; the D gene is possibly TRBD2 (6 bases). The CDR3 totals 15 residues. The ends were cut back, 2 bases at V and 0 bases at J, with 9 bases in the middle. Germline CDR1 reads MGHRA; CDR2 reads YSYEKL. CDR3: CASSQTLASTDTQYF. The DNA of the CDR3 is TGCGCCAGCAGCCAAACTCTAGCGAGCACAGATACGCAGTATTTT.

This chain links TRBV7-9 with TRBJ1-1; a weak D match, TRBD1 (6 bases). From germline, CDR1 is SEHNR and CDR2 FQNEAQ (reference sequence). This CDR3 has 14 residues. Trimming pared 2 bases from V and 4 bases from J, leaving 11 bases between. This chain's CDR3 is CASSLLGAGTEAFF. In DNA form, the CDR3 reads TGTGCCAGCAGCTTATTGGGGGCGGGCACTGAAGCTTTCTTT.

The CDR3 loop is CASSLTGVSNQPQHF. The DNA of the CDR3 is TGTGCCAGCAGCTTGACAGGGGTTAGCAATCAGCCCCAGCATTTT. V is TRBV5-8 and J is TRBJ1-5; TRBD1 agrees at 7 bases. J gave up 0 bases and V 1 base, and 1 base lay outside the gene matches. Germline V CDR1 and CDR2: SGHTS, YDEGEE. The CDR3 has 15 amino acids.

CDR3 residues: CASSDIGQGTSYEQYF. DNA for the CDR3: TGTGCCAGCAGCGACATAGGACAGGGCACCTCCTACGAGCAGTACTTC. The chain employs TRBV2 and TRBJ2-7, with TRBD1 identical over 8 bases. The CDR3 is 16 residues long. Unmatched junction bases numbered 10, after V lost 6 bases and J lost 0 bases. Germline-derived CDR1 and CDR2 are SNHLY and FYNNEI.